The rows below give T cell receptor beta chains drawn from one sample of a study of cytomegalovirus exposure and HLA in healthy donors. Assay used: immunoSEQ multiplex PCR; TCRdb lists only in-frame clones, some missing. The data show some 68,000 clones, with approximately 97% seen just once and approximately 2.5% held by the top ten. Sample: PBMCs. These receptors originate from a man aged 18 to 29 in good health and CMV-seronegative. Both conserved end residues are part of each CDR3. The D gene is left open where the match is weak.

d_call j_call v_call cdr3_aa
TRBD1 TRBJ2-7 TRBV6-5 CASNLRDRPYEQYF
. TRBJ1-2 TRBV7-9 CASSWQEGAYGYTF
TRBD1 TRBJ1-1 TRBV11-2 CASSLGQGSTEAFF
TRBD1 TRBJ2-1 TRBV7-8 CASSPETGGSYNEQFF
. TRBJ2-5 TRBV9 CASSVDPGEETQYF
. TRBJ2-2 TRBV14 CASSSTGTNTGELFF
TRBD2 TRBJ2-1 TRBV11-3 CASSSTSGGSYNEQFF
. TRBJ1-6 TRBV19 CASSFGGNSPLHF
TRBD2 TRBJ2-5 TRBV5-1 CASSSGSWQETQYF
TRBD1 TRBJ2-2 TRBV28 CASSPPPGQGKGGELFF
TRBD2 TRBJ2-7 TRBV6-1 CASSEALGGAQEQYF